This T cell receptor beta chain was recovered during a study of beta chain features in type 1 diabetes. This clone was detected a few times. What it recognizes is unknown. The study reverse transcribed the entire isolated RNA, so it sequenced expressed TCRB transcripts. Produced via immunoSEQ multiplex PCR; TCRdb's table is partial and in-frame only. Of about 250,000 clones in the sample, 9.5% to 13% were seen once. Findings and caveats of the study: The naive, central memory and Treg TCRB repertoires of patients appeared to be more similar to one another than those of healthy donors. For type 1 diabetes patients, VDJ junctions showed fewer insertions and more deletions. Within each of all four CD4+ subsets, Type 1 diabetes patients had TCRB CDR3s that were moderately but significantly shorter.

CDR3 length: 14 amino acids. The germline CDR1 and CDR2 sequences are MNHEY and SVGAGI. With V trimmed by 5 bases and J by 4 bases, 6 bases remained unmatched. Sort purity for all populations was recorded as exceeding 98%. The TCR originated in a young man with type 1 diabetes. Sequencing was carried out using naive CD4+ T cells from blood. The gene calls are TRBV6-5 and TRBJ2-5; 8 bases are shared with TRBD2. The CDR3 bases are TGTGCCAGCAGTACACCGGGACTAGTAGAGACCCAGTACTTC. Residues: CASSTPGLVETQYF.